This T cell receptor beta chain was sequenced during a study of T cell repertoires in cytomegalovirus infection. TCRdb passed the reads through MiXCR, listing each CDR3 protein once. The sample lists 650,000 to 900,000 distinct CDR3 sequences; less than 35% were seen once. This CDR3 is 15 amino acids long. Trimming stripped 5 bases from V and 3 bases from J, with 14 bases between. Germline V gene lookup returns CDR1 MNHEY and CDR2 SVGAGI. This clonotype appeared a few times. Antigen specificity is unknown. The sample consisted of cultured CD8+ T cells from PBMCs, taken from culture after CMV antigen stimulation. This sequence was found in a human donor in good health (CMV status not recorded). Some clones in this sample may be carry-over from other donors' samples. V and J are TRBV6-5 and TRBJ2-4; TRBD2 is a possible D gene (7 bases). The CDR3 coding sequence is TGTGCCAGCAGTGGGGGGGGCCGGAGCAAAAACATTCAGTACTTC. The encoded protein is CASSGGGRSKNIQYF.